Below, one T cell receptor beta chain is given with its context. The data stem from a study of technical replicates of blood from several donors. The assay was immunoSEQ multiplex PCR, and TCRdb's table has in-frame clones only and misses some. Here the sample spans fewer than 65,000 clones, about 87% being singletons. This CDR3 is 14 amino acids long. The V and J ends lost 4 bases and 0 bases respectively, with 10 bases between them. CDR1 SQVTM and CDR2 ANQGSEA come from the germline V gene. The specimen was PBMCs. The gene calls are TRBV29-1 and TRBJ1-5; TRBD1 might be the D (6 bases). This clonotype was obtained from a human donor in good health. Some clones in this sample may be carry-over from other donors' samples. CDR3: CSVAGDNSNQPQHF. CDR3 in DNA: TGCAGCGTTGCCGGGGACAATAGCAATCAGCCCCAGCATTTT. Supplemented by reference TRBV29-1 and TRBJ1-5, the full variable domain reads SAVISQKPSRDICQRGTSLTIQCQVDSQVTMMFWYRQQPGQSLTLIATANQGSEATYESGFVIDKFPISRPNLTFSTLTVSNMSPEDSSIYLCSVAGDNSNQPQHFGDGTRLSIL.